The T cell receptor (beta chain) under discussion was sequenced for a study of cytotoxic CD8 clonotypes in ibrutinib-treated CLL. Findings of the study overall: Under therapy, public clonotypes either contracted or stayed stable, and they were uncommon.

J lost 3 bases, V lost 3 bases, and 10 bases had no gene match. CDR3 length equals 16 residues. From germline, CDR1 is SEHNR and CDR2 FQNEAQ (reference sequence). Produced via immunoSEQ multiplex PCR; TCRdb's table is partial and in-frame only. The top ten hold 13% of the sample, which has roughly 130,000 clones, approximately 80% seen once. Of note for this clone: Its antigen is unknown.

V is TRBV7-9 and J is TRBJ2-7, with TRBD1 matching 8 bases. The sequencing used PBMCs, collected after 12 months of ibrutinib treatment. This sequence originates from a human donor with chronic lymphocytic leukemia. The CDR3 region has the DNA TGTGCCAGCAGCTTCGGCGCCCCGACAGGGGTCTACGAGCAGTACTTC. This translates into CASSFGAPTGVYEQYF.